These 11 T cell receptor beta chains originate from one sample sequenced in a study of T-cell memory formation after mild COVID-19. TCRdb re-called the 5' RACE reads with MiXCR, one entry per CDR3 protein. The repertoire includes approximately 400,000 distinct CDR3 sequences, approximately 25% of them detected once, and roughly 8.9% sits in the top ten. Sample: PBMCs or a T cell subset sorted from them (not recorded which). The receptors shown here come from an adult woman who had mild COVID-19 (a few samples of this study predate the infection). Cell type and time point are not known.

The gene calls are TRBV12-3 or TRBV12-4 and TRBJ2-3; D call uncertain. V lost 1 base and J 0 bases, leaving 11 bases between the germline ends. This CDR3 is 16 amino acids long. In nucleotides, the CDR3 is TGTGCCAGCAGTTTAGGCCTAGGTGAGAGCACAGATACGCAGTATTTT. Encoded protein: CASSLGLGESTDTQYF.

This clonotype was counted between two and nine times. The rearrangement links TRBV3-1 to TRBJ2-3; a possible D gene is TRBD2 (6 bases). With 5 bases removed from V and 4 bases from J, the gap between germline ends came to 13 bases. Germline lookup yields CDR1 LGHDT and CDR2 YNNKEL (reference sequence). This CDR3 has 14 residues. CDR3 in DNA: TGTGCCAGCAGCTTGACACGGGAGCCAGATACGCAGTATTTT. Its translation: CASSLTREPDTQYF.

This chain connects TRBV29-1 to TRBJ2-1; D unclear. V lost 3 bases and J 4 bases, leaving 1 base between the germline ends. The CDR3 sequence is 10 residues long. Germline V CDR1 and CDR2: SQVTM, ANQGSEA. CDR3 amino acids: CSVEYNEQFF. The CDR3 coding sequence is TGCAGCGTTGAGTACAATGAGCAGTTCTTC.

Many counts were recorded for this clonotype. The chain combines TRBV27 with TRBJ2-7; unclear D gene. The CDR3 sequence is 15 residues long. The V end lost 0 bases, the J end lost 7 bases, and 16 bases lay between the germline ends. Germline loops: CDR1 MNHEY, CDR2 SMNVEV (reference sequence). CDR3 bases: TGTGCCAGCAGTTTATCGCCAGGCCCCCTAGATGAGCAGTACTTC. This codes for CASSLSPGPLDEQYF.

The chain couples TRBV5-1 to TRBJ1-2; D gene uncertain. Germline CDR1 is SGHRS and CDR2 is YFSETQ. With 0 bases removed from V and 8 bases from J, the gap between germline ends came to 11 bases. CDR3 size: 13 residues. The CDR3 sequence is CASSLEPAYGYTF. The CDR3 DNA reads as TGCGCCAGCAGCTTGGAGCCAGCTTACGGCTACACCTTC.

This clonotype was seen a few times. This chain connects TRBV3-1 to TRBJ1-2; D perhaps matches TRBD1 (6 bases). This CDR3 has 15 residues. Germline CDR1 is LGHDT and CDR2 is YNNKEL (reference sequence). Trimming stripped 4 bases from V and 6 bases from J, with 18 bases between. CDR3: CASSRPGAGVDGYTF. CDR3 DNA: TGTGCCAGCAGCCGCCCTGGCGCAGGGGTGGATGGCTACACCTTC.

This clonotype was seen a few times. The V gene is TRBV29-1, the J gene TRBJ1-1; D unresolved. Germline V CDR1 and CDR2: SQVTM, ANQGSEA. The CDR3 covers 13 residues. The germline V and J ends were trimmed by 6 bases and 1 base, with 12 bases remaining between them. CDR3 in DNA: TGCAGCGTACCTTCGACACCGAACACTGAAGCTTTCTTT. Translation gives CSVPSTPNTEAFF. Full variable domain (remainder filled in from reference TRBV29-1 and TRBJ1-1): SAVISQKPSRDICQRGTSLTIQCQVDSQVTMMFWYRQQPGQSLTLIATANQGSEATYESGFVIDKFPISRPNLTFSTLTVSNMSPEDSSIYLCSVPSTPNTEAFFGQGTRLTVV.

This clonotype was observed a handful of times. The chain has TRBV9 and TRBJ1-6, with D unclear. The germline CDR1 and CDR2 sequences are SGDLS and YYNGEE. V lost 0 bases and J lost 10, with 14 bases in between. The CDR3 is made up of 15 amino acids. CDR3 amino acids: CASSVGTTGSSPLHF. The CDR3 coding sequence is TGTGCCAGCAGCGTAGGAACAACGGGGAGCTCACCCCTCCACTTT. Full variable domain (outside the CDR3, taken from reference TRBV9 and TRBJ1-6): DSGVTQTPKHLITATGQRVTLRCSPRSGDLSVYWYQQSLDQGLQFLIQYYNGEERAKGNILERFSAQQFPDLHSELNLSSLELGDSALYFCASSVGTTGSSPLHFGNGTRLTVT.

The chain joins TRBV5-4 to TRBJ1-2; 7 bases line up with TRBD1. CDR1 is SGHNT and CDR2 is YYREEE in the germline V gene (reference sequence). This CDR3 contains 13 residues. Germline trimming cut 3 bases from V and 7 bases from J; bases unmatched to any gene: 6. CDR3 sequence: CASSSDRPGGYTF. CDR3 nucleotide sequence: TGTGCCAGCAGCTCGGACAGGCCTGGTGGCTACACCTTC.

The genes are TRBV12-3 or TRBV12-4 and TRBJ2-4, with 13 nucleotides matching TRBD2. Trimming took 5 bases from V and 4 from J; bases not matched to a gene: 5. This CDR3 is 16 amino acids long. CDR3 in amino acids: CASSPALAGGKNIQYF. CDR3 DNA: TGTGCCAGCAGTCCGGCACTAGCGGGGGGGAAAAACATTCAGTACTTC.

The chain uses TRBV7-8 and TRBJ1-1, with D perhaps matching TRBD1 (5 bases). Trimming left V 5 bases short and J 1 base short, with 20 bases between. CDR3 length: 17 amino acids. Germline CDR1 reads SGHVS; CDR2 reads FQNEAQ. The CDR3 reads CASSLPSWDHANTEAFF. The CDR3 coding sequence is TGTGCCAGCAGCCTCCCCTCTTGGGACCACGCGAACACTGAAGCTTTCTTT.